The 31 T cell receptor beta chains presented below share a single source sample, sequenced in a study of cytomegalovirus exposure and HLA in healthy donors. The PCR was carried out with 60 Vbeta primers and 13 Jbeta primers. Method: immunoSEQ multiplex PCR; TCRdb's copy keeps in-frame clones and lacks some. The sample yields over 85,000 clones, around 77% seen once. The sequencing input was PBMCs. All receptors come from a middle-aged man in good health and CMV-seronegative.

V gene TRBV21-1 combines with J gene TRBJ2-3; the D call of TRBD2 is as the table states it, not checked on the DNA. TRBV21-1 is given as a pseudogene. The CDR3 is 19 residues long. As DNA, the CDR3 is TGTGCCAGCAGCAAACCAGCGGGAGTTACTATGCCTAGCACAGATACGCAGTATTTT. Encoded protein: CASSKPAGVTMPSTDTQYF.

CDR3 region: CASSPGSYYGYTF. The CDR3 nucleotides read TGTGCCAGCAGTCCGGGGTCCTATTATGGCTACACCTTC. The gene calls are TRBV28 and TRBJ1-2, with D hard to call. Germline V gives CDR1 MDHEN, CDR2 SYDVKM. V dropped 5 bases and J dropped 5 bases, with 12 bases sitting between them. The CDR3 is made up of 13 amino acids.

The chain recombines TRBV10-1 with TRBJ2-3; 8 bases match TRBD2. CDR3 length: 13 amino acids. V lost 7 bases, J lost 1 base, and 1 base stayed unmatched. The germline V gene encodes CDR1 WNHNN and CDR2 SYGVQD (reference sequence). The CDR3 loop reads CASKTSGTDTQYF. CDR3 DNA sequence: TGCGCCAGCAAGACTAGCGGCACAGATACGCAGTATTTT.

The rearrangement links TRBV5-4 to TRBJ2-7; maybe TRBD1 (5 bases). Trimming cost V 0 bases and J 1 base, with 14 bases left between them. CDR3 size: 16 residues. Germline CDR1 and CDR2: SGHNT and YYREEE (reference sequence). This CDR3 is CASSLATGSLSYEQYF. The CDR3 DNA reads TGTGCCAGCAGCTTGGCTACAGGTTCACTATCCTACGAGCAGTACTTC.

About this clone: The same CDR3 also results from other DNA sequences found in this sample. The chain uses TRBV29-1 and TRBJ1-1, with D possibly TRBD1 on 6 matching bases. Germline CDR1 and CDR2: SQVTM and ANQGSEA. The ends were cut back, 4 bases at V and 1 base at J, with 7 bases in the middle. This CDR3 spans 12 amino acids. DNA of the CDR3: TGCAGCGTTGGAGGGGGGAACACTGAAGCTTTCTTT. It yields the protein CSVGGGNTEAFF.

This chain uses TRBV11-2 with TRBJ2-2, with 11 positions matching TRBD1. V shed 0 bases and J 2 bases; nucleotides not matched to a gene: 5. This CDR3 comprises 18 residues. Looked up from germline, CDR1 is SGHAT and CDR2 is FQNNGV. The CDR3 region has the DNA TGTGCCAGCAGCTTAGATGGGACAGGGGGACCAAACACCGGGGAGCTGTTTTTT. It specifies CASSLDGTGGPNTGELFF.

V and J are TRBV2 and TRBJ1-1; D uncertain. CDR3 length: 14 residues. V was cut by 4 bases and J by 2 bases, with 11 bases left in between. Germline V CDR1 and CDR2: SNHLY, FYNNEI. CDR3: CASSVVRLNTEAFF. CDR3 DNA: TGTGCCAGCAGTGTCGTCAGACTCAACACTGAAGCTTTCTTT.

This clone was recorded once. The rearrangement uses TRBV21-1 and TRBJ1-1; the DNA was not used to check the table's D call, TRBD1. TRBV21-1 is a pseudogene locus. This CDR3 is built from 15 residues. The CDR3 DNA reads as TGTGCCAGCAGCAATTGGACTACAGGGGGCTTGATGGCTTTCTTT. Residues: CASSNWTTGGLMAFF.

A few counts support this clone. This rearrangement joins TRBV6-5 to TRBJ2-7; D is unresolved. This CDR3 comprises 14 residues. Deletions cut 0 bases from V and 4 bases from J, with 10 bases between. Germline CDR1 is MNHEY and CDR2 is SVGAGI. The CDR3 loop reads CASSYSLQMYEQYF. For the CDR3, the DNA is TGTGCCAGCAGTTACTCGTTGCAGATGTACGAGCAGTACTTC.

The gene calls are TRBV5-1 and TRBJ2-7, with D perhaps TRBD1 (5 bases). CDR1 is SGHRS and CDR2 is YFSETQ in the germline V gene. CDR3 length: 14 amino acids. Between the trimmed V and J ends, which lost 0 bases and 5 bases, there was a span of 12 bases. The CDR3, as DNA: TGCGCCAGCAGCTTGGGACAGAGGAGCCACGAGCAGTACTTC. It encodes CASSLGQRSHEQYF.

The CDR3 spells CAISESPGTGGSYGYTF. CDR3 in DNA: TGTGCCATCAGTGAGTCGCCCGGGACAGGGGGGTCCTATGGCTACACCTTC. This chain joins TRBV10-3 and TRBJ1-2; 11 nucleotides line up with TRBD1. The V gene end was trimmed by 0 bases and the J gene end by 4 bases; junction bases not matched to a gene: 7. The CDR3 covers 17 residues. The germline CDR1 and CDR2 sequences are ENHRY and SYGVKD.

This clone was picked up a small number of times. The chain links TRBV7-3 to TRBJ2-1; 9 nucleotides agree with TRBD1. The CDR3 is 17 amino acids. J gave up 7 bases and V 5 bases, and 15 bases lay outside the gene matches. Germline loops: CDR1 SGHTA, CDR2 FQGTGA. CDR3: CASSPKSRLDRGNEQFF. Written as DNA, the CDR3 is TGTGCCAGCAGCCCGAAATCCCGACTGGACAGGGGAAATGAGCAGTTCTTC.

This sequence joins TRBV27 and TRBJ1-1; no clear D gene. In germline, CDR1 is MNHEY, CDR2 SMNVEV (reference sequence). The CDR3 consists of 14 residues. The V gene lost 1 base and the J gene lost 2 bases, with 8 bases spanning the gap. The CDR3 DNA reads TGTGCCAGCAGTTTATATCCCGTCAACACTGAAGCTTTCTTT. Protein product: CASSLYPVNTEAFF.

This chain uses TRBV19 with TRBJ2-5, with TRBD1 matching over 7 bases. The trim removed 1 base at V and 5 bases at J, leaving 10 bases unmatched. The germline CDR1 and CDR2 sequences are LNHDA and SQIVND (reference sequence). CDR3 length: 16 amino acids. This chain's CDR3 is CASSIGGQGVFETQYF. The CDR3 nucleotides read TGTGCCAGTAGTATAGGAGGCCAGGGGGTTTTTGAGACCCAGTACTTC.

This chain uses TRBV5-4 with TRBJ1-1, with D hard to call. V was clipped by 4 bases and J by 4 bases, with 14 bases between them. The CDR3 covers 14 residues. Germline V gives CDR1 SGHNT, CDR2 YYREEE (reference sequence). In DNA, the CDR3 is TGTGCCAGCAGCGCCCGGGTTACCAGCACTGAAGCTTTCTTT. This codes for CASSARVTSTEAFF.

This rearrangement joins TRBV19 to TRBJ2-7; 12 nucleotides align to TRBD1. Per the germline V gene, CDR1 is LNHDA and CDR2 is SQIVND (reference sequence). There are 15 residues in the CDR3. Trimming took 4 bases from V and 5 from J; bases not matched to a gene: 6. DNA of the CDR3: TGTGCCAGTAGTACCGGGGGGACAGGGGGCAACGAGCAGTACTTC. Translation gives CASSTGGTGGNEQYF.

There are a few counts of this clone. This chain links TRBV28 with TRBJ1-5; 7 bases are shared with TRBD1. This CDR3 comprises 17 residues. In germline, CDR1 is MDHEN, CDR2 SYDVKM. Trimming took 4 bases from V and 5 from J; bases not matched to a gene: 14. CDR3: CASSSSASTGPHQPQHF. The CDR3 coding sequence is TGTGCCAGCAGTTCTTCCGCCTCGACAGGGCCCCATCAGCCCCAGCATTTT.

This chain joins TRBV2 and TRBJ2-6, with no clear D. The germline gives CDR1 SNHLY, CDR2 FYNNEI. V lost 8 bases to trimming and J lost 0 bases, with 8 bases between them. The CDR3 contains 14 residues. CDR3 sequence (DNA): TGTGCCAGCCGGTCGAGCTCTGGGGCCAACGTCCTGACTTTC. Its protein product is CASRSSSGANVLTF.

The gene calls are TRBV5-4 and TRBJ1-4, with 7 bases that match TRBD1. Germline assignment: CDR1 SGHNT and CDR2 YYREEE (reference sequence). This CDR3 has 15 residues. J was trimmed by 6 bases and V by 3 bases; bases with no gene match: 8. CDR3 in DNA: TGTGCCAGCAGCTCTACAGGGGCCGAGGATGAAAAACTGTTTTTT. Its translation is CASSSTGAEDEKLFF.

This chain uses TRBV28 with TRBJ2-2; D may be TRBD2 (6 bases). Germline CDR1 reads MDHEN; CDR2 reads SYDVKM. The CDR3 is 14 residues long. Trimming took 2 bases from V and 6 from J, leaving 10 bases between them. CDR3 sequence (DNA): TGTGCCAGCAGTTTAACCGGGGGATCCGGGGAGCTGTTTTTT. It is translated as CASSLTGGSGELFF.

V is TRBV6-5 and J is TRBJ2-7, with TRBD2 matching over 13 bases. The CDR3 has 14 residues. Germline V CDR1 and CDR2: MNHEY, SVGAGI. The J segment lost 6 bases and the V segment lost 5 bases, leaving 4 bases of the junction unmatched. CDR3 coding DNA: TGTGCCAGCAGTATCGGACTAGCGGGAGTCGAGCAGTACTTC. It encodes CASSIGLAGVEQYF.

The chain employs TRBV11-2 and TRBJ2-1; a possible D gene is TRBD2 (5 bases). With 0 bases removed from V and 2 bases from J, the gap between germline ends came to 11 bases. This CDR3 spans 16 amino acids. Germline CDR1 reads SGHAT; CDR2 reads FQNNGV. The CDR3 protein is CASSLDQFGTYNEQFF. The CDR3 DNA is TGTGCCAGCAGCTTAGATCAGTTCGGGACCTACAATGAGCAGTTCTTC. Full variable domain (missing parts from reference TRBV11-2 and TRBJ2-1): EAGVAQSPRYKIIEKRQSVAFWCNPISGHATLYWYQQILGQGPKLLIQFQNNGVVDDSQLPKDRFSAERLKGVDSTLKIQPAKLEDSAVYLCASSLDQFGTYNEQFFGPGTRLTVL.

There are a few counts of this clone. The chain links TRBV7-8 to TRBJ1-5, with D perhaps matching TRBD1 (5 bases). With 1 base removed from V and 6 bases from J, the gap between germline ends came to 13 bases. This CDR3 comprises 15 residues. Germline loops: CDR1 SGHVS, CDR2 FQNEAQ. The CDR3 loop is CASSLDSGRGQPQHF. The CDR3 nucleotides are TGTGCCAGCAGCTTAGATTCAGGGAGGGGTCAGCCCCAGCATTTT.

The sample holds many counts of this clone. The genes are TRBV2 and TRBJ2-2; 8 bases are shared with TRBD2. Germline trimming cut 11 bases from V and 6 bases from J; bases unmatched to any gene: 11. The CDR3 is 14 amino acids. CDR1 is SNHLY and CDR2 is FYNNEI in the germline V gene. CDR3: CAGDGTRSSGELFF. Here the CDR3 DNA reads TGTGCCGGAGACGGGACTAGGTCCTCCGGGGAGCTGTTTTTT.

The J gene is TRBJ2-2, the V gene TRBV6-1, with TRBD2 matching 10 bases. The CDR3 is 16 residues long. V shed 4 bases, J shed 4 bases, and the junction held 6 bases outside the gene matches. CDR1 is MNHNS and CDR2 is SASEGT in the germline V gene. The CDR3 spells CASSVLAGVSTGELFF. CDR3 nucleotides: TGTGCCAGCAGTGTGCTAGCGGGGGTTTCCACCGGGGAGCTGTTTTTT.

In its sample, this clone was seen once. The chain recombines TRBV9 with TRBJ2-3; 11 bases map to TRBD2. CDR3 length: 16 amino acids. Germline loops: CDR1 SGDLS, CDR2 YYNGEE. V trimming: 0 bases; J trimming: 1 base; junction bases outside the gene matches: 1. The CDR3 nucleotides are TGTGCCAGCAGCGTAGATAGCGGGAGGGGCACAGATACGCAGTATTTT. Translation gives CASSVDSGRGTDTQYF.

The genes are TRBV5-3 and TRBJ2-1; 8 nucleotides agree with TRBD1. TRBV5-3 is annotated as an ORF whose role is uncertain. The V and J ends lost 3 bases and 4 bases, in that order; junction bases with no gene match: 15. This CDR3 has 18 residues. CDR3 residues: CARSCRWPPDREYNEQFF. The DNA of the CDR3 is TGTGCCAGAAGCTGCCGTTGGCCCCCGGACAGGGAATACAATGAGCAGTTCTTC.

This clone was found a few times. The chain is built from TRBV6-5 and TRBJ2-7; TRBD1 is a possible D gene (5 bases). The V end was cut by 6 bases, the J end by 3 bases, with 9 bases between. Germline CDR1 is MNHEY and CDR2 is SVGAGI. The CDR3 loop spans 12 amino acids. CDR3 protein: CASSLDSYEQYF. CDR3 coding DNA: TGTGCCAGCAGCCTAGACAGCTACGAGCAGTACTTC.

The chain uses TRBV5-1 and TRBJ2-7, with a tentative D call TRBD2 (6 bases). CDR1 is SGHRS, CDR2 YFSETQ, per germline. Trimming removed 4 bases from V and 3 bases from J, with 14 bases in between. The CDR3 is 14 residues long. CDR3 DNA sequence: TGCGCCAGCAGCGGGCGGGGCAGGGACTACGAGCAGTACTTC. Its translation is CASSGRGRDYEQYF.

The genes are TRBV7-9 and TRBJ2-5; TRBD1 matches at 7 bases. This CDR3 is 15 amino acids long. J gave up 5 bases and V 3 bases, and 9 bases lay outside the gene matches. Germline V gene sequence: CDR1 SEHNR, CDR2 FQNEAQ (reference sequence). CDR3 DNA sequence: TGTGCCAGCAGCTTCGGTGGACAGGTTCGGGAGACCCAGTACTTC. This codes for CASSFGGQVRETQYF.

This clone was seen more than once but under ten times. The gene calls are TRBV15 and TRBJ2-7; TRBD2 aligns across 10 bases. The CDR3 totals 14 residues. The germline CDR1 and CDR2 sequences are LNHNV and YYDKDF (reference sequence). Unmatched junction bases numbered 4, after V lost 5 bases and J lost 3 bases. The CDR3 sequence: CATSGASGSYEQYF. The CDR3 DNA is TGTGCCACCAGCGGGGCTAGCGGGAGCTACGAGCAGTACTTC.